These 14 T cell receptor beta chains originate from one sample sequenced in a study of breast tumors, draining lymph nodes, adjacent tissues. TCRdb reanalysed the multiplex PCR reads using MiXCR and keeps one entry per CDR3 protein. The sample comprises about 300,000 distinct CDR3 sequences, 30% to 35% of which are singletons, and about 1.2% rests with the top ten. The lymph nodes were axillary draining lymph nodes from breast cancer patients. What was sequenced was axillary lymph node tissue. The receptors derive from a female donor with breast cancer. Some clones in this sample may be carry-over from other donors' samples.

This clonotype was seen repeatedly, ten times or more. CDR3 residues: CSAGREWYEQYF. The CDR3 region has the DNA TGCAGTGCTGGCAGGGAATGGTACGAGCAGTACTTC. The chain has TRBV20-1 and TRBJ2-7; TRBD1 is a possible D gene (5 bases). The germline V gene encodes CDR1 DFQATT and CDR2 SNEGSKA (reference sequence). V was shortened by 5 bases and J by 4 bases, with 12 bases between the two germline ends. The CDR3 covers 12 residues.

This clonotype was counted many times. The chain couples TRBV10-2 to TRBJ2-5; 11 nucleotides agree with TRBD2. The V gene's germline CDR1 is WSHSY and CDR2 SAAADI. The V and J ends lost 3 bases and 5 bases, in that order; junction bases with no gene match: 8. CDR3 length equals 16 residues. CDR3 coding DNA: TGCGCCAGCAGTGAACCCACAGTAGCGGGAGGGGAGACCCAGTACTTC. This encodes CASSEPTVAGGETQYF.

On this clonotype itself: Likely a read error: the CDR3 ends without its conserved phenylalanine or tryptophan. The CDR3 spells CASSPTSTDTQYS. Written as DNA, the CDR3 is TGTGCCAGCTCGCCTACTAGCACAGATACGCAGTATTCA. This sequence joins TRBV2 and TRBJ2-3; D is unclear. V dropped 8 bases and J dropped 0 bases, with 9 bases sitting between them. This CDR3 has 13 amino acids. CDR1 is SNHLY and CDR2 is FYNNEI in the germline V gene.

Comments on this clonotype: A much larger clone differs by one base, so this may be a read error. The chain links TRBV5-1 to TRBJ2-7; 9 positions agree with TRBD2. The V gene's germline CDR1 is SGHRS and CDR2 YFSETQ. This CDR3 has 15 amino acids. DNA for the CDR3: TGCGCCAGCAGCTTCGATAGCGGGGGAAGCTACGTGCAGTACTTC. Amino acids: CASSFDSGGSYVQYF.

This clonotype was seen ten or more times. The germline gene is not matched at one end of the junction; a read error may be the cause. The chain has TRBV25-1 and TRBJ1-2, with 7 bases aligning to TRBD1. The germline gives CDR1 MGHDK, CDR2 SYGVNS. The CDR3 spans 10 residues. CDR3 sequence: CASSSGQLDF. The CDR3, as DNA: TGTGCCAGCAGCTCGGGACAGCTTGACTTC.

The chain uses TRBV6-5 and TRBJ2-1; D may be TRBD1 (6 bases). The V gene lost 9 bases and the J gene lost 6 bases, with 15 bases spanning the gap. This CDR3 has 13 amino acids. In germline, CDR1 is MNHEY, CDR2 SVGAGI. CDR3 bases: TGTGCCAGTCGCAGGTTAGGGGGCAATGAGCAGTTCTTC. It codes for CASRRLGGNEQFF.

Details on this clonotype: With a much larger clone just one base away, this may be a read error. The chain couples TRBV5-4 to TRBJ2-7, with D maybe TRBD1 (5 bases). Germline V lookup: CDR1 SGHNT, CDR2 YYREEE (reference sequence). The CDR3 is made up of 15 amino acids. The CDR3 nucleotides read TGTGCCAGCAACTTGGTAACAGGCTCATCCTACGAGCAGTACTTC. It yields the protein CASNLVTGSSYEQYF.

The table lists this clonotype with many counts. The rearrangement uses TRBV19 and TRBJ2-3; a possible D gene is TRBD1 (6 bases). CDR3 length equals 15 residues. Trimming took off 4 bases at V and 4 bases at J, with 15 bases between the two ends. The germline CDR1 and CDR2 sequences are LNHDA and SQIVND (reference sequence). The CDR3 sequence: CASSTRTVGSDTQYF. CDR3 coding DNA: TGTGCCAGTAGTACCCGGACAGTTGGGTCAGATACGCAGTATTTT.

This clonotype was detected many times. The rearrangement uses TRBV2 and TRBJ2-7; D gene unclear. V dropped 3 bases and J dropped 2 bases, with 11 bases sitting between them. The CDR3 is 14 residues long. CDR1 is SNHLY, CDR2 FYNNEI, per germline. The CDR3 DNA reads as TGTGCCAGCAGTGACGGAGTCCCTACCTACGAGCAGTACTTC. This translates into CASSDGVPTYEQYF.

This clonotype was seen repeatedly, ten times or more. The rearrangement joins TRBV7-2 to TRBJ2-3; D not certain. Germline V lookup: CDR1 SGHTA, CDR2 FQGNSA. V was trimmed by 3 bases and J by 5 bases, leaving 6 bases between them. CDR3 size: 12 residues. The CDR3 sequence: CASSFPGDTQYF. CDR3 coding DNA: TGTGCCAGCAGCTTCCCGGGAGATACGCAGTATTTT.

This chain uses TRBV18 with TRBJ1-1, with D hard to call. Germline CDR1 KGHSH, CDR2 LQKENI. V was cut by 1 base and J by 0 bases, with 9 bases left in between. This CDR3 spans 15 amino acids. The CDR3 is CASSPQHQMNTEAFF. CDR3 bases: TGTGCCAGCTCACCACAACACCAAATGAACACTGAAGCTTTCTTT.

This clonotype was detected ten times or more. The gene calls are TRBV20-1 and TRBJ1-6; D remains ambiguous. Trimming removed 3 bases from V and 6 bases from J, with 12 bases in between. The CDR3 has 14 amino acids. Germline V gives CDR1 DFQATT, CDR2 SNEGSKA (reference sequence). The CDR3 is CSARAQLPNSPLHF. The DNA of the CDR3 is TGCAGTGCTAGGGCACAGTTGCCTAATTCACCCCTCCACTTT.

The gene calls are TRBV7-9 and TRBJ2-6; weak D call: TRBD2 (7 bases). Germline loops: CDR1 SEHNR, CDR2 FQNEAQ (reference sequence). V was pared by 7 bases and J by 0 bases, with 19 bases between. The CDR3 loop spans 18 amino acids. CDR3 loop: CASIPVEGGVSGANVLTF. Written as DNA, the CDR3 is TGTGCCAGCATCCCCGTGGAAGGGGGGGTCTCTGGGGCCAACGTCCTGACTTTC. Variable domain in full (rest from reference TRBV7-9 and TRBJ2-6): DTGVSQNPRHKITKRGQNVTFRCDPISEHNRLYWYRQTLGQGPEFLTYFQNEAQLEKSRLLSDRFSAERPKGSFSTLEIQRTEQGDSAMYLCASIPVEGGVSGANVLTFGAGSRLTVL.

The chain combines TRBV2 with TRBJ2-3; TRBD1 agrees at 7 bases. CDR3 size: 15 residues. CDR1 and CDR2 (germline): SNHLY, FYNNEI. With V trimmed by 1 base and J by 4 bases, 5 bases remained unmatched. The DNA for the CDR3 is TGTGCCAGCAGTGAAGGGCACAGGGGATCAGATACGCAGTATTTT. Protein: CASSEGHRGSDTQYF. The full variable domain, rest sourced from reference TRBV2 and TRBJ2-3, is EPEVTQTPSHQVTQMGQEVILRCVPISNHLYFYWYRQILGQKVEFLVSFYNNEISEKSEIFDDQFSVERPDGSNFTLKIRSTKLEDSAMYFCASSEGHRGSDTQYFGPGTRLTVL.